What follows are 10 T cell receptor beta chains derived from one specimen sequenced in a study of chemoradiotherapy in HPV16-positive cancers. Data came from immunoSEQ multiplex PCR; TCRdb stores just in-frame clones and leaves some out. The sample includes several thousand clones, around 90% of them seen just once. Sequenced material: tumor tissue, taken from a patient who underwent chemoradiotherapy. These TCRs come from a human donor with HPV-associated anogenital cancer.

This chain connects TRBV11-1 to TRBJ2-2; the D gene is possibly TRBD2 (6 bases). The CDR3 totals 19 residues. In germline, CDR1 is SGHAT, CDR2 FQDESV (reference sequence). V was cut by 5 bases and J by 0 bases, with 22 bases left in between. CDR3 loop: CASSLFPLLSGTNTGELFF. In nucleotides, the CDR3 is TGTGCCAGCAGCCTCTTCCCCCTACTTAGCGGTACGAACACCGGGGAGCTGTTTTTT.

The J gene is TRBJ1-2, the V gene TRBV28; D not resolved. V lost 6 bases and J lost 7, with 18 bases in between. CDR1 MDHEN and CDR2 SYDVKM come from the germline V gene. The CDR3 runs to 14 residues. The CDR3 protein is CASSPPNEGGGYTF. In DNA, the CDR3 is TGTGCCAGCAGCCCCCCCAACGAGGGAGGTGGCTACACCTTC.

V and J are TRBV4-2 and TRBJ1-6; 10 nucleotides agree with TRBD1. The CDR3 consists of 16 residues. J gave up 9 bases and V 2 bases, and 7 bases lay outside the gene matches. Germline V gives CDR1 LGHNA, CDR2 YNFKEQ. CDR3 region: CASSQLGDRGSSPLHF. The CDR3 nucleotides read TGTGCCAGCAGCCAACTTGGGGACAGGGGATCTTCACCCCTCCACTTT.

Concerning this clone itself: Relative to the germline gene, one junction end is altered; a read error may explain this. The CDR3 DNA sequence: TGTGCCAGCATCTTGGGACTAGCACCTACCGGGGAGCTGTTTTTT. Its protein product is CASILGLAPTGELFF. This chain links TRBV5-8 with TRBJ2-2; TRBD2 matches 9 bases. The germline CDR1 and CDR2 sequences are SGHTS and YDEGEE. There are 15 residues in the CDR3.

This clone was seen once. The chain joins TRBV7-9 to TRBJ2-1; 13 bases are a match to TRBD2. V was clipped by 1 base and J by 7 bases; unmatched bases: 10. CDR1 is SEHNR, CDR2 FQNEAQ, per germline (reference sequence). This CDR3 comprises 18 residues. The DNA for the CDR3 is TGTGCCAGCAGCTTAGAAAGGACTAGCGGGAGTAGAGGTAATGAGCAGTTCTTC. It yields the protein CASSLERTSGSRGNEQFF. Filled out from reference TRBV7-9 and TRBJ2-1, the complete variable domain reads DTGVSQNPRHKITKRGQNVTFRCDPISEHNRLYWYRQTLGQGPEFLTYFQNEAQLEKSRLLSDRFSAERPKGSFSTLEIQRTEQGDSAMYLCASSLERTSGSRGNEQFFGPGTRLTVL.

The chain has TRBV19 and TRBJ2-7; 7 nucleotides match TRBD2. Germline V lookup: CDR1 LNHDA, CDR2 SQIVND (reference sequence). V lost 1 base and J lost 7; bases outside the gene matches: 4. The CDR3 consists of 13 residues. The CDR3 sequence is CASSIGASGEQYF. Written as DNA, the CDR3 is TGTGCCAGTAGTATAGGGGCTAGCGGAGAGCAGTACTTC.

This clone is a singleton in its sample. CDR3 protein: CASSSGTGDTGNTIYF. The CDR3 DNA reads TGCGCCAGCAGCTCGGGGACAGGGGATACTGGAAACACCATATATTTT. The chain links TRBV5-1 to TRBJ1-3, with TRBD1 matching over 10 bases. Germline V gene data show CDR1 as SGHRS and CDR2 as YFSETQ. V was pared by 3 bases and J by 2 bases, with 5 bases of the junction left unmatched. The CDR3 contains 16 residues. Supplemented by reference TRBV5-1 and TRBJ1-3, the full variable domain reads KAGVTQTPRYLIKTRGQQVTLSCSPISGHRSVSWYQQTPGQGLQFLFEYFSETQRNKGNFPGRFSGRQFSNSRSEMNVSTLELGDSALYLCASSSGTGDTGNTIYFGEGSWLTVV.

The CDR3 bases are TGTGCCAGCAGTGACCGGCGGGGAGGGGGTGAGCAGTTCTTC. Encoded protein: CASSDRRGGGEQFF. V is TRBV2 and J is TRBJ2-1, with D maybe TRBD2 (7 bases). From germline, CDR1 is SNHLY and CDR2 FYNNEI. Deletions cut 3 bases from V and 9 bases from J, with 15 bases between. This CDR3 is built from 14 residues.

The DNA of the CDR3 is TGTGCCAGCTCACCAACTAGCGGGAGGGACTACAATGAGCAGTTCTTC. Its translation: CASSPTSGRDYNEQFF. The chain is built from TRBV18 and TRBJ2-1; 13 positions agree with TRBD2. Germline CDR1 reads KGHSH; CDR2 reads LQKENI. The CDR3 loop spans 16 amino acids. Unmatched junction bases numbered 1, after V lost 2 bases and J lost 3 bases.

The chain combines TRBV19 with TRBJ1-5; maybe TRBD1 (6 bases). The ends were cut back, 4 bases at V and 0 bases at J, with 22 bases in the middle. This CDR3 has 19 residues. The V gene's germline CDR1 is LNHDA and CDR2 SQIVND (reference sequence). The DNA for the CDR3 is TGTGCCAGTAGTAAAAACGGCAGGGGCGGGAGCCCTAGCAATCAGCCCCAGCATTTT. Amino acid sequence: CASSKNGRGGSPSNQPQHF.